This TCR beta chain was sequenced during a study of identical twins. Comments on this clonotype: Its antigen is undetermined.

Via MiXCR, TCRdb re-called the 5' RACE reads, giving one row per CDR3 protein. The sample includes about 210,000 distinct CDR3 sequences, 9.4% seen only once; the top ten take 5% to 5.5%. Trimming shortened V by 4 bases and J by 4 bases, and 11 bases separated the two germline ends. The CDR3 has 13 amino acids. The germline V gene encodes CDR1 DFQATT and CDR2 SNEGSKA (reference sequence). Broader study findings: Findings came from cross-sectional statistics, without long-term follow-up of donors. Models underestimated how often monozygotic twins shared out-of-frame TCR alpha.

This sequence was found in a woman between 18 and 29 years old in good health. The source material was memory (CD45RO+) T cells sorted from blood. The V call is TRBV20-1, the J call TRBJ1-3, with a possible D match to TRBD1 (6 bases). The CDR3 nucleotides read TGCAGTGCTACAACAGGGTCGGGAAACACCATATATTTT. It is translated as CSATTGSGNTIYF.